This TCR beta chain was recovered during a study of T-cell reconstitution after alpha-beta-depleted transplantation in children. General observations from the study: Elevated TCRbeta diversity at day 60 was traced, in some patients, to surviving recipient T cells and thymic progenitors.

The library targeted TCRbeta and was prepared with unique molecular identifiers. TCRdb used MiXCR to reprocess the PCR reads, holding one entry per CDR3 protein. The table lists some 200,000 distinct CDR3 sequences, 5% to 6.5% of them singletons. This clonotype has ten or more counts. The antigen is unknown. V dropped 0 bases and J dropped 5 bases, with 8 bases sitting between them. The CDR3 covers 13 residues. CDR1 SGHDT and CDR2 YYEEEE come from the germline V gene. The origin of this receptor is a girl under three years old with combined immunodeficiency, due to receive a stem cell transplant. V and J are TRBV5-6 and TRBJ2-5; no definite D call. This specimen was PBMCs, taken before TCRalphabeta/CD19-depleted stem cell transplant. CDR3 sequence: CASSLVMQETQYF. The CDR3 nucleotides are TGTGCCAGCAGCTTGGTTATGCAGGAGACCCAGTACTTC. The full variable domain, with the rest looked up from reference TRBV5-6 and TRBJ2-5, is DAGVTQSPTHLIKTRGQQVTLRCSPKSGHDTVSWYQQALGQGPQFIFQYYEEEERQRGNFPDRFSGHQFPNYSSELNVNALLLGDSALYLCASSLVMQETQYFGPGTRLLVL.